The clone carrying this T cell receptor beta chain has just a few counts. Antigen specificity is unknown. Unique molecular identifiers were built into the TCRbeta library. One entry per CDR3 protein, called by TCRdb with MiXCR from the PCR reads. Of about 1,000,000 distinct CDR3 sequences listed, around 30% are singletons. The data were taken from a study of T-cell reconstitution after alpha-beta-depleted transplantation in children. The CDR3 length is 13 residues. The ends lost 5 bases at V and 17 bases at J; junction bases unmatched: 14. The germline V gene has CDR1 SGHAT and CDR2 FQNNGV. Regarding the study as a whole: Diversity of TCRbeta at day 60 was high in some patients, arising from surviving recipient T cells and thymic progenitors. Diversity and T-cell counts at one year after transplant derived mostly from new T cells. After transplant, at about two months, alpha-beta T cells were reportedly derived from several hundred expanded graft clones.

The chain employs TRBV11-2 and TRBJ1-4; TRBD1 matches 7 bases. The TCR originated in a boy younger than two who had a stem cell transplant for SCID, so the T cells may come from the graft donor. Source: PBMCs, mostly from graft donor cells, taken 360 days after TCRalphabeta/CD19-depleted stem cell transplant. CDR3 region: CASSPSVGTARFF. In DNA, the CDR3 is TGTGCCAGCAGCCCGTCTGTGGGGACAGCCAGATTTTTT. Complete variable domain (other parts from reference TRBV11-2 and TRBJ1-4): EAGVAQSPRYKIIEKRQSVAFWCNPISGHATLYWYQQILGQGPKLLIQFQNNGVVDDSQLPKDRFSAERLKGVDSTLKIQPAKLEDSAVYLCASSPSVGTARFFGSGTQLSVL.